This T cell receptor (beta chain) appears in the sequencing data of a study of blood T cell repertoires in COVID-19. This clone was counted between two and nine times. Trimming left V 2 bases short and J 0 bases short, with 6 bases between. This CDR3 is built from 14 residues. Using immunoSEQ multiplex PCR, the repertoire was profiled, and TCRdb retains in-frame clones only, with some absent. The repertoire has about 68,000 clones, about 90% of them found once; the top ten carry less than 0.6%. The rearrangement links TRBV5-3 to TRBJ1-3; D unclear. TRBV5-3 is an ORF; its function is uncertain. Sequencing was done on a sample of peripheral blood. The clonotype originates from a man between 50 and 59 years old with COVID-19, enrolled during active disease. The DNA for the CDR3 is TGTGCCAGAAGCTTTTTATTCTCTGGAAACACCATATATTTT. Amino acid sequence: CARSFLFSGNTIYF.